This record covers a single T cell receptor beta chain. This sample is drawn from a study of blood T cell repertoires in COVID-19. TCRdb's table, derived via immunoSEQ multiplex PCR, lists solely in-frame clones and lacks some. The profile covers roughly 130,000 clones, with roughly four fifths appearing a single time and more than 8.5% taken by the ten largest. Looked up from germline, CDR1 is SGHTA and CDR2 is FQGNSA. The CDR3 has 14 residues. Trimming stripped 3 bases from V and 5 bases from J, with 10 bases between. The chain is built from TRBV7-2 and TRBJ1-4; D gene unclear. This clonotype was sampled from a man in his fifties who had recovered from COVID-19. Input material: PBMCs or T cells enriched from blood (not recorded which). In DNA, the CDR3 is TGTGCCAGCAGCTTCAACCCAGGCAATGAAAAACTGTTTTTT. Its protein is CASSFNPGNEKLFF.